This note documents a single T cell receptor beta chain sequence. The sample is drawn from a study of blood T cell repertoires in COVID-19. Study details: Sites in the United States, Italy and Spain provided acute and convalescent COVID-19 samples. PBMCs, B-cell-depleted T cells, or T cells provided the cDNA or gDNA that made up the material.

Some clones are missing from TCRdb's copy, which holds only in-frame ones; the method was immunoSEQ multiplex PCR. The top ten hold 7.5% to 10% of the sample, which has 330,000 or so clones, roughly 86% seen once. V was trimmed by 3 bases and J by 0 bases, leaving 6 bases between them. The V gene's germline CDR1 is MNHEY and CDR2 SMNVEV (reference sequence). This CDR3 is 15 amino acids long. The rearrangement links TRBV27 to TRBJ2-6; possibly TRBD1 for D (6 bases). The receptor's source is a man between 25 and 39 years old with COVID-19, enrolled during active disease. Sequenced input: peripheral blood. The CDR3 nucleotides are TGTGCCAGCAGTTTCAGGGGCTCTGGGGCCAACGTCCTGACTTTC. Protein product: CASSFRGSGANVLTF.